Below, 4 T cell receptor beta chains from the same sample are listed, as sequenced in a study of graft-versus-host responses after intestinal transplantation. Antigens for these TCRs are unknown. The repertoire was sequenced with immunoSEQ multiplex PCR; TCRdb's copy has only in-frame clones and lacks some. The sample records over 85,000 clones, about 93% being singletons. The input for sequencing was unstimulated CD8+ T cells sorted from spleen or lymph node cells, taken before intestinal transplant. The source is a human donor who received an intestinal transplant.

Note on this clone: A junction end diverges from the germline sequence, so it may reflect a read error. The identical CDR3 is also encoded by other nucleotide sequences in the sample. The CDR3 DNA reads as TGTGCCAGCAGCCCGAAAGACCCCGACATAAGGACTGAGGCTTTCTTT. Residues: CASSPKDPDIRTEAFF. The chain combines TRBV13 with TRBJ1-1; D gene unclear. The CDR3 has 16 amino acids. Looked up from germline, CDR1 is PRHDT and CDR2 is FYEKMQ (reference sequence).

V usage is TRBV19 and J usage is TRBJ2-7; 7 bases map to TRBD2. Germline V gene data show CDR1 as LNHDA and CDR2 as SQIVND (reference sequence). The CDR3 contains 16 residues. The V and J ends lost 6 bases and 1 base, in that order; junction bases with no gene match: 12. This chain's CDR3 is CASRGTGLAESYEQYF. In nucleotides, the CDR3 is TGTGCCAGTAGGGGCACAGGCCTAGCGGAATCCTACGAGCAGTACTTC.

The V call is TRBV9, the J call TRBJ2-1; D gene uncertain. Germline CDR1 reads SGDLS; CDR2 reads YYNGEE. The CDR3 length is 16 residues. The V end was cut by 3 bases, the J end by 7 bases, with 20 bases between. CDR3 region: CASSGFLGQRDNEQFF. Here the CDR3 DNA reads TGTGCCAGCAGCGGATTTTTGGGCCAACGAGATAATGAGCAGTTCTTC.

The chain uses TRBV13 and TRBJ2-3, with a tentative D call TRBD1 (8 bases). CDR3 length: 15 residues. Germline loops: CDR1 PRHDT, CDR2 FYEKMQ (reference sequence). Trimming shortened V by 5 bases and J by 3 bases, and 15 bases separated the two germline ends. CDR3 bases: TGTGCCAGCAGCCACAGGGGGGGTTCGACAGATACGCAGTATTTT. Its translation: CASSHRGGSTDTQYF.